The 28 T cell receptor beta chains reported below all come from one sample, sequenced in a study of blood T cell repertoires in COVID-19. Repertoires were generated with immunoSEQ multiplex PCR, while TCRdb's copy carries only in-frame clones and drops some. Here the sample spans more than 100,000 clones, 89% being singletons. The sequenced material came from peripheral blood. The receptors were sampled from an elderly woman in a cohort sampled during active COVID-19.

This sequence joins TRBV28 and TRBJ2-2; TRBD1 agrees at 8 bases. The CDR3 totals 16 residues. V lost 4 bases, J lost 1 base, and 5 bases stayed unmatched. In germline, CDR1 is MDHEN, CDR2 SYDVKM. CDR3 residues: CASSSAGTGNTGELFF. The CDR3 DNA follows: TGTGCCAGCAGTTCCGCCGGGACAGGGAACACCGGGGAGCTGTTTTTT. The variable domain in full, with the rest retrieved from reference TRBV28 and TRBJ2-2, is DVKVTQSSRYLVKRTGEKVFLECVQDMDHENMFWYRQDPGLGLRLIYFSYDVKMKEKGDIPEGYSVSREKKERFSLILESASTNQTSMYLCASSSAGTGNTGELFFGEGSRLTVL.

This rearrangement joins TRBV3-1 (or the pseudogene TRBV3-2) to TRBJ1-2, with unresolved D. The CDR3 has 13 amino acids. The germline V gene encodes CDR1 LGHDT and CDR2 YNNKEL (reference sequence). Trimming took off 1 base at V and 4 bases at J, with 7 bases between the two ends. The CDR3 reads CASSQAGAYGYTF. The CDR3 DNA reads TGTGCCAGCAGCCAAGCGGGAGCCTATGGCTACACCTTC.

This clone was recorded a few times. The CDR3 region has the DNA TGTGCCAGCAGCGCCGGACAGGGATTCTATGGCTACACCTTC. Translation gives CASSAGQGFYGYTF. The chain combines TRBV9 with TRBJ1-2, with TRBD1 identical over 8 bases. Trimming took 3 bases from V and 4 from J; bases not matched to a gene: 5. Germline CDR1 reads SGDLS; CDR2 reads YYNGEE. The CDR3 has 14 amino acids.

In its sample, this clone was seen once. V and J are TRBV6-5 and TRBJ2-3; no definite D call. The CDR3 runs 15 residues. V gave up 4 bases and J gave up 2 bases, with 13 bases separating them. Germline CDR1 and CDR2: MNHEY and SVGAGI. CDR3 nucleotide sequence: TGTGCCAGCAGTTCTCTGGCGGCCAACACAGATACGCAGTATTTT. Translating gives CASSSLAANTDTQYF.

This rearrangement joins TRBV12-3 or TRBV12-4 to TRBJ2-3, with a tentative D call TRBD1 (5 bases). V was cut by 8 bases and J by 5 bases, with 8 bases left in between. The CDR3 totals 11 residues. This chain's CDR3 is CASRQIDTQYF. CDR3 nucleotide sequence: TGTGCCAGCCGACAGATAGATACGCAGTATTTT.

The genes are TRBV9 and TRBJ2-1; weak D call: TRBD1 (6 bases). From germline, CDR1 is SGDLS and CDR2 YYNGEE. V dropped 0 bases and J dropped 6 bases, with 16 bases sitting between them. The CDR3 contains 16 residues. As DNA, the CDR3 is TGTGCCAGCAGCGTAGTAGGGGGTGCTTCGGGCAATGAGCAGTTCTTC. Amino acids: CASSVVGGASGNEQFF. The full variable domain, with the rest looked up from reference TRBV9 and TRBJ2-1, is DSGVTQTPKHLITATGQRVTLRCSPRSGDLSVYWYQQSLDQGLQFLIQYYNGEERAKGNILERFSAQQFPDLHSELNLSSLELGDSALYFCASSVVGGASGNEQFFGPGTRLTVL.

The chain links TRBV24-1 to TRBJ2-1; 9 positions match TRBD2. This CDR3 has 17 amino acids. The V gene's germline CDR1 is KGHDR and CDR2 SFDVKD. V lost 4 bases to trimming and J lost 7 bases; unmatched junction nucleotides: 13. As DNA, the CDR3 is TGTGCCACCAGTGACCCTCCGGGCGGGAGGGCTCTAAATGAGCAGTTCTTC. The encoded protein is CATSDPPGGRALNEQFF.

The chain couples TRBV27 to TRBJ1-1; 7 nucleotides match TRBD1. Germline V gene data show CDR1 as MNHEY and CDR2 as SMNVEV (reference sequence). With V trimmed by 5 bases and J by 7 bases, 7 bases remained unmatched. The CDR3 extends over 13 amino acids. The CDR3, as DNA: TGTGCCAGCAGTGATAGACAGGGATTTGAAGCTTTCTTT. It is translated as CASSDRQGFEAFF.

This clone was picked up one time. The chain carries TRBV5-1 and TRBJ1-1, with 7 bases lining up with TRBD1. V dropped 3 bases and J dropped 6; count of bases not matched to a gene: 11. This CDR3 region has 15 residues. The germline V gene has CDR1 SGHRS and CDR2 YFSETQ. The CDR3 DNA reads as TGCGCCAGCAGCTGGGGGACAGACAAAGTTCCTGAAGCTTTCTTT. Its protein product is CASSWGTDKVPEAFF.

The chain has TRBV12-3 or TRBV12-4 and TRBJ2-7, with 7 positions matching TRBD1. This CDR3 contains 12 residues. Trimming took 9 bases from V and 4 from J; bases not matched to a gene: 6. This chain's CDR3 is CASRQGRYEQYF. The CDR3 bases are TGTGCCAGTAGACAGGGTCGTTACGAGCAGTACTTC.

Written as DNA, the CDR3 is TGCAGCGCCGAACAGGGGAGTGGCTACACCTTC. It is translated as CSAEQGSGYTF. V is TRBV29-1 and J is TRBJ1-2; 7 positions agree with TRBD1. J lost 7 bases, V lost 7 bases, and 6 bases had no gene match. Germline values: CDR1 SQVTM, CDR2 ANQGSEA. CDR3 length equals 11 residues.

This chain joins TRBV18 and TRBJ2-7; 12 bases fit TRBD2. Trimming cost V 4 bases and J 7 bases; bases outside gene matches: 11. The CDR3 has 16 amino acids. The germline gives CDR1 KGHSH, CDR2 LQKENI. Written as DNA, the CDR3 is TGTGCCAGCTCACAATCTACTAGCGGGAGGTTAGAGGAGCAGTACTTC. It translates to CASSQSTSGRLEEQYF.

The CDR3 here is CASRLTGEGGYTF. The CDR3 DNA follows: TGTGCCAGCAGGTTGACAGGGGAGGGTGGCTACACCTTC. The V call is TRBV6-5, the J call TRBJ1-2; TRBD1 matches 8 bases. Trimming removed 6 bases from V and 7 bases from J; junction bases left unmatched: 7. The CDR3 is 13 amino acids. Germline V gene lookup returns CDR1 MNHEY and CDR2 SVGAGI.

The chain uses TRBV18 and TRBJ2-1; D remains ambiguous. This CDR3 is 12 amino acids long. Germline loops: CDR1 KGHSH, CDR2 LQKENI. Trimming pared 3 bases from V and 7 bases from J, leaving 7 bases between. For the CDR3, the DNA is TGTGCCAGCTCACCCAGTTATAATGAGCAGTTCTTC. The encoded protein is CASSPSYNEQFF.

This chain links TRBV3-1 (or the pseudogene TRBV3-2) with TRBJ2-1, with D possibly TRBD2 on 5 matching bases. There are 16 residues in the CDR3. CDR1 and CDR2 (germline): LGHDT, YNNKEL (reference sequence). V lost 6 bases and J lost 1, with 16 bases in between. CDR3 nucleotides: TGTGCCAGCAGACAGACCGCCGGGGTATCCTACAATGAGCAGTTCTTC. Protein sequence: CASRQTAGVSYNEQFF.

The CDR3: CASSLASTANRNNQPQHF. In nucleotides, the CDR3 is TGTGCCAGCAGCTTAGCGAGTACTGCCAACAGGAACAATCAGCCCCAGCATTTT. The rearrangement joins TRBV7-2 to TRBJ1-5; tentatively, D is TRBD1 (5 bases). CDR1 is SGHTA and CDR2 is FQGNSA in the germline V gene. Deletions cut 0 bases from V and 3 bases from J, with 18 bases between. The CDR3 totals 18 residues.

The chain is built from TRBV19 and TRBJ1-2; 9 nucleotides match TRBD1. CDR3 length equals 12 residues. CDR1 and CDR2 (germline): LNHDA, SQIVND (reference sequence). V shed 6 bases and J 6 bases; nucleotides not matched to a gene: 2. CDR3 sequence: CASRDRGDGYTF. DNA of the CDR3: TGTGCCAGTAGGGACAGGGGCGATGGCTACACCTTC.

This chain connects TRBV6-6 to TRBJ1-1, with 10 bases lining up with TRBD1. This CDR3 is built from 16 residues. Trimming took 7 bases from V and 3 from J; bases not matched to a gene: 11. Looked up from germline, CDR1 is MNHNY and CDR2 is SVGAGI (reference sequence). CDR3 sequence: CASNRDRGRVDTEAFF. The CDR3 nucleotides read TGTGCCAGCAATCGGGACAGGGGTCGAGTCGACACTGAAGCTTTCTTT.

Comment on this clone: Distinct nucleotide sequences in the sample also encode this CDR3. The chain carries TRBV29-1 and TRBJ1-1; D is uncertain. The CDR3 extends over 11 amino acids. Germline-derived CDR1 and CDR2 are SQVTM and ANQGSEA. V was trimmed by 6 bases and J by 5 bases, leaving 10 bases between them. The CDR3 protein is CSVSGNTEAFF. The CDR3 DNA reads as TGCAGCGTATCCGGTAATACTGAAGCTTTCTTT.

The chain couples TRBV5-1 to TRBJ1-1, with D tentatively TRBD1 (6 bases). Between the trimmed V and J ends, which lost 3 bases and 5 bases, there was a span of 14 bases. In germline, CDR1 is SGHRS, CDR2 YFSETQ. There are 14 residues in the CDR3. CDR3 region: CASSWGQGGTEAFF. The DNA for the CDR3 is TGCGCCAGCAGCTGGGGGCAGGGTGGGACTGAAGCTTTCTTT.

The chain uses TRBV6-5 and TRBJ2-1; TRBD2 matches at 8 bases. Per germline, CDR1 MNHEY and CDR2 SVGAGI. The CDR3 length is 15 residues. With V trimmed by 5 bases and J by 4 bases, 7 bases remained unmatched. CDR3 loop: CASSLAGASYNEQFF. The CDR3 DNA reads TGTGCCAGCAGTCTAGCGGGCGCCTCTTACAATGAGCAGTTCTTC.

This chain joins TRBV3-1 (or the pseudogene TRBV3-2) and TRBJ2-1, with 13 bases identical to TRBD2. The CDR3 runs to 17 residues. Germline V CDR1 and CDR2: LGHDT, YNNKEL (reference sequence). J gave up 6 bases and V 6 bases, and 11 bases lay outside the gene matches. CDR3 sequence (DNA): TGTGCCAGCAGGAAGATACCCACTAGCGGGGGGGGCAATGAGCAGTTCTTC. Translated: CASRKIPTSGGGNEQFF.

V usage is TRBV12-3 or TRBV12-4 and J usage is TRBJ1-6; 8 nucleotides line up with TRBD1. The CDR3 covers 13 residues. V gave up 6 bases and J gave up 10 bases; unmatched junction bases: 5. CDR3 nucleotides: TGTGCCAGCAGCCTTGGACAGGGCTCACCCCTCCACTTT. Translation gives CASSLGQGSPLHF.

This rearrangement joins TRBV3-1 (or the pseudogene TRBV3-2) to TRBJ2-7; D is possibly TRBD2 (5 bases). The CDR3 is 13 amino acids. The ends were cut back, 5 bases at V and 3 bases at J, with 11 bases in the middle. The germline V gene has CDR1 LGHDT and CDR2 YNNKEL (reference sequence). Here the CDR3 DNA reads TGTGCCAGCAGCACCACTAGTGGCTACGAGCAGTACTTC. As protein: CASSTTSGYEQYF.

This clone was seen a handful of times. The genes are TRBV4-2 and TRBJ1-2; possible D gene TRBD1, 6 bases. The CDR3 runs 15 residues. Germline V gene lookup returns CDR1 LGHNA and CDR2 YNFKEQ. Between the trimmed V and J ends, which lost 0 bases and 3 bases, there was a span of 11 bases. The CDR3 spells CASSQDPGEDYGYTF. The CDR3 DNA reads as TGTGCCAGCAGCCAAGATCCAGGGGAAGACTATGGCTACACCTTC.

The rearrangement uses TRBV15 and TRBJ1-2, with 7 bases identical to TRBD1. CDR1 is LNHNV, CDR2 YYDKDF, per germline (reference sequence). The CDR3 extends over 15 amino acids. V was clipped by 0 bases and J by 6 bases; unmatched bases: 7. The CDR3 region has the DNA TGTGCCACCAGCAGAGATAGGACAGGTGGGGATGGCTACACCTTC. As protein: CATSRDRTGGDGYTF. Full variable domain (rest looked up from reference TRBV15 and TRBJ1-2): DAMVIQNPRYQVTQFGKPVTLSCSQTLNHNVMYWYQQKSSQAPKLLFHYYDKDFNNEADTPDNFQSRRPNTSFCFLDIRSPGLGDTAMYLCATSRDRTGGDGYTFGSGTRLTVV.

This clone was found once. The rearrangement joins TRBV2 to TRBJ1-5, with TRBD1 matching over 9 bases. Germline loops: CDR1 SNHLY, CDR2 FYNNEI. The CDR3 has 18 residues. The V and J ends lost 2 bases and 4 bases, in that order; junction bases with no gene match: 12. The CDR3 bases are TGTGCCAGCAGTGAATGGGAGGACAGGGGAGGGTCGAATCAGCCCCAGCATTTT. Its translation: CASSEWEDRGGSNQPQHF.

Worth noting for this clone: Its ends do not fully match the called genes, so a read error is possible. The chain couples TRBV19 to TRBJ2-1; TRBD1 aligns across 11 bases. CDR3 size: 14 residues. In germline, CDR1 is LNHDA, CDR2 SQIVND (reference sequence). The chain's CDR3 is CASTPDRGRNYRVF. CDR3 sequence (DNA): TGTGCCAGTACCCCGGACAGGGGGCGAAATTATAGGGTCTTC.